Listed here are 3 T cell receptor beta chains from one sample, sequenced in a study of human T cells and chemical hapten exposure. TCRdb used MiXCR to reprocess the RACE reads, holding one entry per CDR3 protein. The profile shows under 200,000 distinct CDR3 sequences, about 15% of them singletons. As to time point: patch test 1, 2 weeks after DPC sensitization. The treatment is: therapeutic diphenylcyclopropenone sensitization with weekly scalp DPC. Source: whole blood, taken in connection with sensitization to the hapten diphenylcyclopropenone (DPC). All receptors come from a woman under 40 with alopecia areata. Some clones in this sample may be carry-over from other donors' samples.

This clonotype has only a few counts. J is TRBJ1-1 and V is TRBV28, with D possibly matching TRBD1 (5 bases). Per germline, CDR1 MDHEN and CDR2 SYDVKM. Trimming removed 4 bases from V and 1 base from J, with 19 bases in between. CDR3 size: 17 residues. The CDR3 DNA reads TGTGCCAGCAGTTCCAGGGCAGGCCCGGATACGAACACTGAAGCTTTCTTT. As protein: CASSSRAGPDTNTEAFF.

As for this clonotype: With a much larger clone just one base away, this may be a read error. The CDR3, as DNA: TGTGTCAGCAGTGGAAGGCGGGAGATCACAGATACGCAGTATTTT. Protein product: CVSSGRREITDTQYF. The gene calls are TRBV6-1 and TRBJ2-3; 7 positions match TRBD2. CDR1 is MNHNS, CDR2 SASEGT, per germline. CDR3 length: 15 residues.

The chain recombines TRBV10-3 with TRBJ1-1; D not resolved. The V end was cut by 2 bases, the J end by 3 bases, with 10 bases between. Germline V CDR1 and CDR2: ENHRY, SYGVKD. CDR3 size: 14 residues. The CDR3: CAISERGGDTEAFF. The CDR3, as DNA: TGTGCCATCAGTGAGCGAGGAGGCGACACTGAAGCTTTCTTT.